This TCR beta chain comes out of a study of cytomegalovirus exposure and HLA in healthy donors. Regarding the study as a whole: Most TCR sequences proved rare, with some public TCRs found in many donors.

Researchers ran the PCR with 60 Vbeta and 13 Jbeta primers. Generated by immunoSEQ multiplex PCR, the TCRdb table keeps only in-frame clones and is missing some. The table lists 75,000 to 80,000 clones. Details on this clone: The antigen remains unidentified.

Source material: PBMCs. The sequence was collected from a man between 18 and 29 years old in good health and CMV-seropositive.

The CDR3 region is CATSIETRYEQYF. The DNA of the CDR3 is TGTGCCACCAGCATTGAGACTAGGTACGAGCAGTACTTC. The J gene is TRBJ2-7, the V gene TRBV15, with a tentative D call TRBD2 (6 bases). V lost 4 bases and J 4 bases, leaving 11 bases between the germline ends. The CDR3 sequence is 13 residues long. The germline gives CDR1 LNHNV, CDR2 YYDKDF (reference sequence).